These T cell receptor beta chains were read from a single sample in a study of T cell repertoires in cytomegalovirus infection. One entry per CDR3 protein results from TCRdb running MiXCR on the reads. Of 90,000 to 130,000 distinct CDR3 sequences listed, 10% were seen once; the top ten hold approximately 33%. No antigen has been assigned to these receptors. Sample: PBMCs, sequenced either directly or after in vitro stimulation (not recorded which). Every receptor here comes from a human donor in good health (CMV status not recorded). Some clones in this sample may be carry-over from other donors' samples. The CDR3 runs from the conserved cysteine through the conserved F or W. The order of the fields is D gene, clone size, J gene, V gene, CDR3 protein, CDR3 DNA. The D gene is left open where the match is weak. Size is omitted from some rows. Given values are once, few, many or a class for expanded clones.

NA	many	TRBJ1-1	TRBV7-2	CASSSIAGDEAFF	TGTGCCAGCAGCTCCATCGCGGGGGACGAAGCTTTCTTT
NA	few	TRBJ2-2	TRBV7-2	CASSRQRQAGELFF	TGTGCCAGCAGCCGTCAGAGGCAGGCCGGGGAGCTGTTTTTT
TRBD2	NA	TRBJ2-7	TRBV7-2	CASSLALAGASSYEQYF	TGTGCCAGCAGCTTAGCGCTAGCGGGAGCGAGCTCCTACGAGCAGTACTTC
NA	NA	TRBJ2-1	TRBV28	CASQSPYNEQFF	TGTGCCAGCCAGTCCCCCTACAATGAGCAGTTCTTC
NA	many	TRBJ1-6	TRBV12-3/TRBV12-4	CASSLGGNTLHF	TGTGCCAGCAGTCTGGGGGGGAACACCCTCCACTTT
TRBD1	many	TRBJ1-4	TRBV7-2	CASSPGQGSEKLFF	TGTGCCAGCAGCCCCGGACAGGGAAGTGAAAAACTGTTTTTT
NA	many	TRBJ1-1	TRBV12-3/TRBV12-4	CASSPRGGNTEAFF	TGTGCCAGCAGTCCCCGGGGGGGGAACACTGAAGCTTTCTTT
NA	few	TRBJ1-5	TRBV12-3/TRBV12-4	CASSFWGTHQPQHF	TGTGCCAGCAGTTTTTGGGGGACCCATCAGCCCCAGCATTTT
NA	many	TRBJ2-5	TRBV7-9	CASRGLLETQYF	TGTGCCAGCAGAGGGTTATTGGAGACCCAGTACTTC
NA	NA	TRBJ2-5	TRBV7-9	CASSVAIVREETQYF	TGTGCCAGCAGCGTAGCGATCGTCAGAGAAGAGACCCAGTACTTC
NA	many	TRBJ1-3	TRBV7-2	CASSLPGNTIYF	TGTGCCAGCAGCTTACCTGGAAACACCATATATTTT
NA	few	TRBJ1-1	TRBV29-1	CSVSEKGGLEAFF	TGCAGCGTCTCGGAAAAAGGGGGTTTAGAAGCTTTCTTT
NA	NA	TRBJ2-3	TRBV28	CASSSTETRDKSDTQYF	TGTGCCAGCAGTTCGACAGAGACTAGAGATAAATCCGATACGCAGTATTTT
NA	few	TRBJ2-1	TRBV7-9	CASSLEVKEQFF	TGTGCCAGCAGCTTAGAGGTCAAAGAGCAGTTCTTC
NA	many	TRBJ2-1	TRBV6-2/TRBV6-3	CASSRYNEQFF	TGTGCCAGCAGTAGATACAATGAGCAGTTCTTC
NA	NA	TRBJ2-3	TRBV2	CASSPALGPYVDTQYF	TGTGCCAGCAGTCCGGCCTTAGGGCCCTATGTAGATACGCAGTATTTT
TRBD2	NA	TRBJ2-3	TRBV5-1	CASGTTSDFTDTQYF	TGCGCCAGCGGGACCACTAGCGACTTCACAGATACGCAGTATTTT
TRBD2	many	TRBJ2-7	TRBV7-2	CASSLGREESNYEQYF	TGTGCCAGCAGCTTGGGTCGGGAGGAGTCCAACTACGAGCAGTACTTC
TRBD1	few	TRBJ2-6	TRBV19	CASSTLWTGGDSGANVLTF	TGTGCCAGTAGTACTCTATGGACAGGGGGCGACTCTGGGGCCAACGTCCTGACTTTC
NA	NA	TRBJ1-2	TRBV6-6	CASSYSTGATNYGYTF	TGTGCCAGCAGTTACTCTACGGGGGCAACGAACTATGGCTACACCTTC
TRBD2	NA	TRBJ2-5	TRBV4-3	CASSQAGLVRVETQYF	TGCGCCAGCAGCCAAGCGGGACTAGTTCGGGTGGAGACCCAGTACTTC
NA	NA	TRBJ2-3	TRBV14	CASSLLADTQYF	TGTGCCAGCAGCCTACTAGCCGATACGCAGTATTTT
TRBD2	NA	TRBJ2-1	TRBV7-6	CASSPVAGGIDNEQFF	TGTGCCAGCAGCCCAGTAGCGGGAGGAATCGACAATGAGCAGTTCTTC